This T cell receptor beta chain was recorded in a study of CD8+CD57+ T cells in acquired aplastic anemia. Study-level background: DNA recovered from sorted CD4+ and CD8+ cells had a mean of 3.2 ug. Healthy donor sequencing depth: 9.5 million to 10.8 million CD4+, fewer than 13 million CD8+ reads.

The CDR3 sequence is 14 residues long. CDR1 and CDR2 (germline): SEHNR, FQNEAQ (reference sequence). The V end lost 4 bases, the J end lost 0 bases, and 10 bases lay between the germline ends. Profiles of TCR beta VDJ and CDR3 were generated from a genomic DNA template. A single record per CDR3 protein comes from TCRdb applying MiXCR to the reads. The table records about 100,000 distinct CDR3 sequences, around 50% of them present only once. Specimen: sorted CD4+, CD8+, or CD8+CD57+ T cells (not recorded which) from PBMCs. V and J are TRBV7-9 and TRBJ2-7, with D hard to call. This sequence originates from a human donor in good health, serving as a control. The CDR3 here is CASSSTTYSYEQYV. CDR3 bases: TGTGCCAGCAGCTCGACGACATACTCCTACGAGCAGTACGTC.